Listed below are T cell receptor beta chains from one sample, sequenced in a study of T cell responses to AZD1222 COVID-19 vaccine. The table came from immunoSEQ multiplex PCR; TCRdb's copy has only in-frame clones and leaves some out. Seen here are approximately 84,000 clones, approximately 92% observed once, and the top ten hold 31%. The specimen comprised peripheral blood, sampled on day 0 of AZD1222 vaccination. The receptors here all came from an adult in good health. Each CDR3 is given with its conserved first and last residue. D genes are given only for firm matches. The size field is filled for only some rows; it gives once, few, many or a size class.

CDR3 DNA	CDR3 protein	J gene	clone size	V gene	D gene
TGTGCCAGCAGCCCTGACAGGAATCAGCCCCAGCATTTT	CASSPDRNQPQHF	TRBJ1-5	.	TRBV7-2	.
TGCAGCGTAGACGTGGGTTTCACAGATACGCAGTATTTT	CSVDVGFTDTQYF	TRBJ2-3	.	TRBV29-1	.
TGCGCCAGCAGCTTGGTTGGCGTCAACTATGGCTACACCTTC	CASSLVGVNYGYTF	TRBJ1-2	once	TRBV5-1	.
TGTGCAAGTCGCTCGTGGCAGGGGGAAGTATACGAGCAGTACTTC	CASRSWQGEVYEQYF	TRBJ2-7	.	TRBV12-2	.
TGTGCCAGCAGCACGACGGGAGGGAGGGAGACCCAGTACTTC	CASSTTGGRETQYF	TRBJ2-5	.	TRBV7-8	TRBD2
TGTGCCAGCAGCTTAGGCGGAAAGGAAGAGACCCAGTACTTC	CASSLGGKEETQYF	TRBJ2-5	.	TRBV11-3	.
TGTGCCAGTGGGTATACCAGGGCTGGGGCCAACGTCCTGACTTTC	CASGYTRAGANVLTF	TRBJ2-6	.	TRBV19	.
TGTGCCAGCAGCCAAACTGGAGAGACCCAGTACTTC	CASSQTGETQYF	TRBJ2-5	.	TRBV4-2	.
TGCGCCAGCAGCTTCGACGGGGGCTCCACAGATACGCAGTATTTT	CASSFDGGSTDTQYF	TRBJ2-3	.	TRBV5-1	.
TGTGCCAGCAGCGGACTAGCGGGAGGAAATGAGCAGTTCTTC	CASSGLAGGNEQFF	TRBJ2-1	.	TRBV6-5	TRBD2
TGTGCCAGCATCGAGAGAGTAGCGGGAGCCGGTGAGCAGTTCTTC	CASIERVAGAGEQFF	TRBJ2-1	once	TRBV6-5	TRBD2
TGTGCCAGCAGCCGGGGTCCGGCCGCTAACAATGAGCAGTTCTTC	CASSRGPAANNEQFF	TRBJ2-1	.	TRBV7-3	.
TGCGCCAGCACCGAGGACAGCGAGCAGTACTTC	CASTEDSEQYF	TRBJ2-7	.	TRBV5-1	.
TGCGCCAGCAGCTTGGCCCCGGGACAGTCTGGCACTGAAGCTTTCTTT	CASSLAPGQSGTEAFF	TRBJ1-1	.	TRBV5-1	TRBD1
TGTGCCAGCAGCATGAGGGGATTTTATAGCAATCAGCCCCAGCATTTT	CASSMRGFYSNQPQHF	TRBJ1-5	.	TRBV2	.
TGTGCCAGCAGCTTAATGTTAAGGGACACAGATACGCAGTATTTT	CASSLMLRDTDTQYF	TRBJ2-3	.	TRBV7-2	.
TGTGCCTGGAGTGTACAGGACCGGGACAGGGGGTATCTTTGGAGTGAAAAACTGTTTTTT	CAWSVQDRDRGYLWSEKLFF	TRBJ1-4	.	TRBV30	TRBD1
TGTGCCAGCAGCTTGTATTCCTCGGGGCAAGAGACCCAGTACTTC	CASSLYSSGQETQYF	TRBJ2-5	.	TRBV5-5	.
TGTGCCAGCAGTTTAGCCGCCTCTAGCGTCTACTACGAGCAGTACTTC	CASSLAASSVYYEQYF	TRBJ2-7	.	TRBV28	.
TGTGCCAGCAGCTTTCCCGGGACAGGGGTGTACAATGAGCAGTTCTTC	CASSFPGTGVYNEQFF	TRBJ2-1	.	TRBV6-2/TRBV6-3	TRBD1
TGTGCCAGCAGTTTCGACAGGGGTCGCGAGCAGTACTTC	CASSFDRGREQYF	TRBJ2-7	few	TRBV7-9	TRBD1
TGCGCCAGCAGCGCCAAGACAGGGGGCAACACTGAAGCTTTCTTT	CASSAKTGGNTEAFF	TRBJ1-1	.	TRBV5-1	TRBD1
TGTGCCATCAGTGAAGGGACTAGCGCCCCCACCGGGGAGCTGTTTTTT	CAISEGTSAPTGELFF	TRBJ2-2	.	TRBV10-3	TRBD2
TGTGCCAGCAGTCCCAGGAGGACTAGCGGGAGGGCCGAAGGCACAGATACGCAGTATTTT	CASSPRRTSGRAEGTDTQYF	TRBJ2-3	.	TRBV27	TRBD2
TGTGCCAGCAGCTCCCCGGGACAGGGCTACGAGCAGTACTTC	CASSSPGQGYEQYF	TRBJ2-7	.	TRBV7-2	TRBD1
TGTGCCAGCAGCCTGGGACAGGGGCTCTCACCCCTCCACTTT	CASSLGQGLSPLHF	TRBJ1-6	.	TRBV6-5	TRBD1
TGTGCCAGCAGGACATCAGAGTCGAACACTGAAGCTTTCTTT	CASRTSESNTEAFF	TRBJ1-1	.	TRBV6-5	.
TGTGCCAGCGGAGGTTGGACAGGGGGTTCACCCCTCCACTTT	CASGGWTGGSPLHF	TRBJ1-6	.	TRBV11-2	TRBD1
TGTGCCAGCAGGGGGGGCTGGGATGACTCCGAGCAGTACTTC	CASRGGWDDSEQYF	TRBJ2-7	.	TRBV6-5	.
TGCAGCGCAGAGGACAGAGCAAACACTGAAGCTTTCTTT	CSAEDRANTEAFF	TRBJ1-1	.	TRBV29-1	.
TGTGCCGGGGGGGTTGGTTTAGGCACTGAAGCTTTCTTT	CAGGVGLGTEAFF	TRBJ1-1	.	TRBV30	.
TGTGCTAGCTGGGGGTCGGCGGCAGATACGCAGTATTTT	CASWGSAADTQYF	TRBJ2-3	.	TRBV7-7	.
TGTGCCAGCAGTTCCAGGGACAGGCTTGTTCGTAGCAATCAGCCCCAGCATTTT	CASSSRDRLVRSNQPQHF	TRBJ1-5	.	TRBV28	TRBD1
TGTGCCAGCAGTTACGGGACGGGACTCCACTACGAGCAGTACTTC	CASSYGTGLHYEQYF	TRBJ2-7	.	TRBV6-2/TRBV6-3	.
TGTGCCGCTCAGATGCAGGAATTAAGTGAAGCTTTCTTT	CAAQMQELSEAFF	TRBJ1-1	.	TRBV2	.
TGTGCCAGTAGCTCACAGGGGGGCTATGGCTACACCTTC	CASSSQGGYGYTF	TRBJ1-2	.	TRBV19	TRBD1
TGTGCCACCAGTGATGCAGGGAGTTCACCCCTCCACTTT	CATSDAGSSPLHF	TRBJ1-6	.	TRBV24-1	.
TGTGCCAGCAGCCCGGACAGGGCCAGCGAAAAACTGTTTTTT	CASSPDRASEKLFF	TRBJ1-4	.	TRBV5-6	TRBD1
TGCGCCAGCAGCCAAGGGGTGGTGGTGTCTAGCGGGAGTGGGGGCACAGATACGCAGTATTTT	CASSQGVVVSSGSGGTDTQYF	TRBJ2-3	.	TRBV4-3	TRBD2
TGTGCAAGTCGCATCCGGGACAGGGGGGATCGCAATCAGCCCCAGCATTTT	CASRIRDRGDRNQPQHF	TRBJ1-5	once	TRBV12-2	.
TGTGCCAGCAGTTTGCCGGGGATCTATGGCTACACCTTC	CASSLPGIYGYTF	TRBJ1-2	.	TRBV28	.
TGTGCCAGCCATCCCGGCGGGGTTGCGATGAGGAAGGGAGAAAACACCATATATTTT	CASHPGGVAMRKGENTIYF	TRBJ1-3	.	TRBV7-8	.
TGTGCCAGCAGCCCAACCGGGACAGGGAACAATCAGCCCCAGCATTTT	CASSPTGTGNNQPQHF	TRBJ1-5	.	TRBV11-2	TRBD1
TGTGCCTGGAGTGGGTTGGGGGTCGGGGCCAACGTCCTGACTTTC	CAWSGLGVGANVLTF	TRBJ2-6	.	TRBV30	.
TGTGCCAGCAGTCTAAAGACGGATGACAATGAGCAGTTCTTC	CASSLKTDDNEQFF	TRBJ2-1	.	TRBV27	.
TGTGCCAGCAGCCCAGGGGCGACTGGAAACACCATATATTTT	CASSPGATGNTIYF	TRBJ1-3	.	TRBV7-8	.
TGTGCCAGCAGTTACTCCGGGTTGGAGACCCAGTACTTC	CASSYSGLETQYF	TRBJ2-5	.	TRBV6-2/TRBV6-3	.
TGTGCCAGCAGCTTTCCAATCCATTCTTCTCGGGGACCCTCCACCTACAATGAGCAGTTCTTC	CASSFPIHSSRGPSTYNEQFF	TRBJ2-1	.	TRBV28	.
TGTGCCAGCAGTACCTCGGGACAGTCCTCTGGAAACACCATATATTTT	CASSTSGQSSGNTIYF	TRBJ1-3	.	TRBV6-6	TRBD1
TGTGCCACCTCGGGACACTCGAACACTGAAGCTTTCTTT	CATSGHSNTEAFF	TRBJ1-1	.	TRBV6-5	.
TGTGCCAGCAGTGAAGTTGTCAGTACTTATGGCTACACCTTC	CASSEVVSTYGYTF	TRBJ1-2	.	TRBV6-1	.
TGTGCCAGCAGTGGCGAAGAGACCCAGTACTTC	CASSGEETQYF	TRBJ2-5	.	TRBV2	.
TGTGCCAGCAGCCAACTTAGAGCGGGAGTCTACGAGCAGTACTTC	CASSQLRAGVYEQYF	TRBJ2-7	.	TRBV4-2	TRBD2
TGTGCCAGCAGCTTGGGGACGACTAAACTGTTTTTT	CASSLGTTKLFF	TRBJ1-4	.	TRBV7-9	.
TGCGCCAGCAGCCAAGATCCTAGCGGCACCTATACGCAGTATTTT	CASSQDPSGTYTQYF	TRBJ2-3	once	TRBV4-1	TRBD2
TGTGCCTGGAGTGGGGGTCGGGAGACCCAGTACTTC	CAWSGGRETQYF	TRBJ2-5	.	TRBV30	.
TGTGCCAGCAGTTACTCCCGCGAGGACTATGGCTACACCTTC	CASSYSREDYGYTF	TRBJ1-2	.	TRBV6-5	.
TGTGCCAGCAGTTCTACCCCCGGACTAGCGGGAGAGACCCAGTACTTC	CASSSTPGLAGETQYF	TRBJ2-5	.	TRBV27	TRBD2